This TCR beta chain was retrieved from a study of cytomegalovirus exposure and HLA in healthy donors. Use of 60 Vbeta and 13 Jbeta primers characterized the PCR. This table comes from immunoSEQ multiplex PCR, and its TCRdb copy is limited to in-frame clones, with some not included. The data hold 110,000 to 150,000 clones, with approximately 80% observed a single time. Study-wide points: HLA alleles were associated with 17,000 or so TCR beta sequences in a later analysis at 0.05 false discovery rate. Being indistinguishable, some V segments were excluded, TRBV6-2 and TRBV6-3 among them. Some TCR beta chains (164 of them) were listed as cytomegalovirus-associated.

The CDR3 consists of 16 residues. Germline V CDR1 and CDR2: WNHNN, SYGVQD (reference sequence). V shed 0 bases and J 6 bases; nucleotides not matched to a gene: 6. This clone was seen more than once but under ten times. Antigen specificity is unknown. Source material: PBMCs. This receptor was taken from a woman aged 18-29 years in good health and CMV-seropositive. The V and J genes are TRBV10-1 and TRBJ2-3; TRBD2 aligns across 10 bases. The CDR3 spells CASSESSGGASDTQYF. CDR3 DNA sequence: TGCGCCAGCAGTGAGTCAAGCGGGGGGGCCAGTGATACGCAGTATTTT.